A single sample gave rise to the 13 T cell receptor beta chains below, sequenced in a study of OX40 agonist ivuxolimab in advanced cancers. Only in-frame clones appear in the TCRdb table, and some are missing; sequencing was by immunoSEQ multiplex PCR. Of tens of thousands of clones in the sample, approximately 84% were seen once. Sample: CD4+ or CD8+ T cells sorted from blood, taken in a trial of the OX40 agonist ivuxolimab. Every receptor here comes from an adult with an advanced solid tumor such as melanoma, head and neck, liver or kidney cancer.

This clone counts as medium-sized (0.01 to 0.1%). The chain has TRBV25-1 and TRBJ1-1; D is unresolved. The CDR3 has 12 residues. The germline V gene has CDR1 MGHDK and CDR2 SYGVNS. V was cut by 4 bases and J by 11 bases, with 14 bases left in between. The CDR3 DNA reads TGTGCCAGCAGTGCCGGCTCCCCAGGCGCTTTCTTT. Translation: CASSAGSPGAFF.

V is TRBV7-2 and J is TRBJ2-1; weak D call: TRBD2 (7 bases). Trimming shortened V by 0 bases and J by 4 bases, and 10 bases separated the two germline ends. The CDR3 extends over 15 amino acids. Germline V lookup: CDR1 SGHTA, CDR2 FQGNSA. This CDR3 reads CASSLARGTYNEQFF. CDR3 in DNA: TGTGCCAGCAGCTTAGCGCGGGGGACATACAATGAGCAGTTCTTC. Using reference TRBV7-2 and TRBJ2-1 for the parts outside the CDR3, the full variable domain is GAGVSQSPSNKVTEKGKDVELRCDPISGHTALYWYRQSLGQGLEFLIYFQGNSAPDKSGLPSDRFSAERTGGSVSTLTIQRTQQEDSAVYLCASSLARGTYNEQFFGPGTRLTVL.

As DNA, the CDR3 is TGTGCCACCACTCCCGGGACACCCTCCTACGAGCAGTACTTC. It encodes CATTPGTPSYEQYF. The rearrangement uses TRBV19 and TRBJ2-7; D possibly corresponds to TRBD1 (6 bases). Between the trimmed V and J ends, which lost 10 bases and 0 bases, there was a span of 16 bases. The CDR3 is 14 residues long. Per germline, CDR1 LNHDA and CDR2 SQIVND (reference sequence).

The chain uses TRBV4-1 and TRBJ2-7; D possibly corresponds to TRBD1 (6 bases). CDR1 is MGHRA, CDR2 YSYEKL, per germline. Trimming left V 1 base short and J 1 base short, with 11 bases between. This CDR3 has 15 residues. In DNA form, the CDR3 reads TGCGCCAGCAGCCAAGTACGAGGGGGATCCTACGAGCAGTACTTC. This sequence encodes CASSQVRGGSYEQYF.

The rearrangement links TRBV15 to TRBJ1-4; D unresolved. The length of the CDR3 is 15 residues. Trimming pared 0 bases from V and 8 bases from J, leaving 13 bases between. Germline-derived CDR1 and CDR2 are LNHNV and YYDKDF (reference sequence). CDR3 nucleotides: TGTGCCACCAGCAGAGAACCTGTTGGTGGGGAAAAACTGTTTTTT. Its protein is CATSREPVGGEKLFF.

V usage is TRBV19 and J usage is TRBJ2-7; D is unresolved. Germline loops: CDR1 LNHDA, CDR2 SQIVND (reference sequence). The CDR3 consists of 14 residues. V was pared by 2 bases and J by 1 base, with 9 bases between. CDR3 bases: TGTGCCAGTAGTATACGGGCAGGTTCCTACGAGCAGTACTTC. This translates into CASSIRAGSYEQYF.

This chain joins TRBV27 and TRBJ2-7; a possible D gene is TRBD2 (6 bases). Per the germline V gene, CDR1 is MNHEY and CDR2 is SMNVEV (reference sequence). The V end was cut by 2 bases, the J end by 2 bases, with 10 bases between. The CDR3 sequence is 14 residues long. CDR3 sequence reads: CASSLGGTPYEQYF. In nucleotides, the CDR3 is TGTGCCAGCAGTTTAGGAGGGACCCCCTACGAGCAGTACTTC.

V and J are TRBV27 and TRBJ2-1; the match to TRBD2 covers 13 bases. CDR1 and CDR2 (germline): MNHEY, SMNVEV (reference sequence). V was clipped by 2 bases and J by 0 bases; unmatched bases: 7. The CDR3 runs 19 residues. The CDR3 here is CASSLGLAGVPSSYNEQFF. Here the CDR3 DNA reads TGTGCCAGCAGTTTAGGACTAGCGGGAGTCCCGTCCTCCTACAATGAGCAGTTCTTC.

V usage is TRBV4-1 and J usage is TRBJ2-3; 12 bases are shared with TRBD1. Trimming at V came to 3 bases and at J to 3 bases, leaving 10 bases not matched to a gene. Germline loops: CDR1 MGHRA, CDR2 YSYEKL. The CDR3 length is 18 residues. CDR3 bases: TGCGCCAGCAGCCACCCCCGGGACAGGGGGCGCAGTACAGATACGCAGTATTTT. This codes for CASSHPRDRGRSTDTQYF.

The chain links TRBV11-3 to TRBJ2-7; 8 bases line up with TRBD2. This CDR3 comprises 13 residues. Germline CDR1 and CDR2: SGHNT and YENEEA. Unmatched junction bases numbered 7, after V lost 7 bases and J lost 5 bases. CDR3 sequence: CASNEAGEDEQYF. The CDR3, as DNA: TGTGCCAGCAACGAAGCGGGGGAGGACGAGCAGTACTTC. The complete variable domain, with remaining parts taken from reference TRBV11-3 and TRBJ2-7, reads EAGVVQSPRYKIIEKKQPVAFWCNPISGHNTLYWYLQNLGQGPELLIRYENEEAVDDSQLPKDRFSAERLKGVDSTLKIQPAELGDSAVYLCASNEAGEDEQYFGPGTRLTVT.

This clone was seen only once. The rearrangement links TRBV27 to TRBJ2-5; D possibly uses TRBD1 or TRBD2 (7 bases each). CDR1 is MNHEY, CDR2 SMNVEV, per germline (reference sequence). The CDR3 consists of 14 residues. Between the trimmed V and J ends, which lost 5 bases and 5 bases, there was a span of 15 bases. CDR3 bases: TGTGCCAGCAGTGCCCCAGGGGGAGGGGAGACCCAGTACTTC. It specifies CASSAPGGGETQYF.

The chain uses TRBV27 and TRBJ2-7; TRBD2 agrees at 11 bases. Losses at the gene ends were 3 bases for V and 5 bases for J; bases not matched to a gene: 3. Germline CDR1 and CDR2: MNHEY and SMNVEV (reference sequence). The CDR3 contains 14 residues. In DNA, the CDR3 is TGTGCCAGCAGTTTCCTAGCGGGAGGCCACGAGCAGTACTTC. It codes for CASSFLAGGHEQYF.

This chain uses TRBV19 with TRBJ2-1; 9 bases match TRBD1. The CDR3 has 17 residues. Germline loops: CDR1 LNHDA, CDR2 SQIVND (reference sequence). The ends lost 3 bases at V and 7 bases at J; junction bases unmatched: 13. The CDR3 loop is CASSIVLGTGTSNEQFF. CDR3 sequence (DNA): TGTGCCAGTAGTATCGTCCTTGGGACAGGGACGTCGAATGAGCAGTTCTTC.